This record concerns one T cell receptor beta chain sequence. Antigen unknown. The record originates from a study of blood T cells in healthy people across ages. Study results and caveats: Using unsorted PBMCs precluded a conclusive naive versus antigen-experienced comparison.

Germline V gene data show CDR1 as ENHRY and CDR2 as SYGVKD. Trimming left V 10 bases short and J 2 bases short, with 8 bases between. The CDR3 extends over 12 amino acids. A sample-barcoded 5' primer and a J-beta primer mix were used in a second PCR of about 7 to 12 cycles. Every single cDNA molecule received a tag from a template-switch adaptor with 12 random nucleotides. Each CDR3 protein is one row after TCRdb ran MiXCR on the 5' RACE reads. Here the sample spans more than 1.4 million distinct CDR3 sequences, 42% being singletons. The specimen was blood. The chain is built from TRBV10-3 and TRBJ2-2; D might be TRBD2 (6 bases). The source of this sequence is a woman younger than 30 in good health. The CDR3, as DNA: TGTGCCACGACTAGTAACACCGGGGAGCTGTTTTTT. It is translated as CATTSNTGELFF.